This T cell receptor (beta chain) was retrieved from a study of shared clonotypes between healthy human individuals (dated by TCRdb to 2020 to 2022). Study-wide context: A couple of women and a few men aged 18 to 49 years were included in the cohort. The study deeply sequenced blood TCR repertoires of about 5 healthy adults to estimate repertoire size and the extent of clonotype sharing between individuals. Per donor, three plates each were used for CD4 naive and CD4 memory, two for CD8 naive, and one for CD8 memory. Per donor, leukapheresis produced somewhere between about 0.94 and 9.5 billion PBMCs. Different laboratories and diverse techniques were used to prepare libraries and sequence TCR repertoires, to increase sequencing depth and limit assay-specific biases.

General findings and caveats noted by the study authors: Pairwise subsampling led to the expectation that sequencing depth would affect the degree of clonotype sharing among donors. Sampling was limited to blood, and TCR repertoires in tissue likely differ from TCR repertoires in blood. Because the study included a small number of donors, the genetic and exposure-history diversity represented was limited. Even with the large sequencing depth, rarefaction of the sorted-subset datasets indicated that sequencing was incomplete. Higher generation probabilities were observed for clonotypes shared by all four sorted-subset donors than for non-shared clonotypes. About 5% of naive CD4, more than 3% of naive CD8, approximately 2% of memory CD4, and about 0.4% of memory CD8 clonotypes were shared across a few donors. Naive subsets generally had larger estimated clonotype richness than memory subsets.

Trimming costs V 3 bases and J 2 bases, and their ends lie 11 bases apart. The germline V gene provides CDR1 MDHEN and CDR2 SYDVKM. Counted from cysteine to phenylalanine, this CDR3 has 15 amino acids. Only the CDR3 DNA stays, 45 bases, in frame from base 1. Of note for this clone: The antigen it binds to is not known. Nothing much larger sits one base from this clone, and base qualities are not available.

Using the deep immunoSEQ assay, TCR CDR3 regions were amplified from genomic DNA by multiplex PCR. For each cell subset, the extracted genomic DNA was distributed evenly across all wells of several immunoSEQ 96-well plates, and each plate served as one replicate. For sorted subsets, approximately 210 ng of genomic DNA, equivalent to around 30,000 T cell genomes, went into each replicate PCR. Purified libraries were quantified with a Qubit 3.0 fluorometer, sized on a Bioanalyzer 2100, and re-quantified with the KAPA Library Quantification kit. Every immunoSEQ 96-well plate was sequenced on a dedicated single-read 150-cycle Illumina NextSeq 550 flow cell. For the original study's pipeline: Because only junctional sequences without quality scores were contained in the immunoSEQ output, filtering matching that applied to full-length reads could not be performed. To assign V/J genes and CDR3, sequences were annotated against IMGT germline references using PyIR, a Python wrapper for IgBLAST v1.9. Reads with weak V/J assignments (E-value above 1e-6), missing CDR3, stop codons, out-of-frame junctions, or ambiguous translated residues were removed. V3J clonotypes were defined by identical inferred V gene, J gene, and CDR3 amino acid sequence. Percentage overlap between repertoires was computed as shared unique clonotypes divided by the size of the smaller repertoire. Richness of each repertoire was evaluated using RTK rarefaction, the Chao1 estimator, and Recon v2.1 estimates of unobserved clonotypes. Generation probabilities for all TCRbeta clonotypes obtained by the gDNA method from a few donors were computed using OLGA. Entries here come from immuneACCESS through TCRdb and include only in-frame sequences with V and J called. Some clones fail to appear in such tables; in the studies checked, an unresolved V gene covers under half of the shortfall, and the cause of the remainder is unknown. V and J calls and clone size are those listed in that table; D and trimming were worked out from the DNA. The sample table lists 1.5 million to 2.5 million clones, just under 95% of them with a count of one. Together, the top ten hold roughly 1.2% of the sample.

CD8 naive samples were CD45RO-negative cells positively selected for CCR7, giving a CD45RA+CCR7+ population that excluded TemRA cells. The donors were healthy, HIV-negative adults with no recently reported acute infections or vaccinations. Every donor was a Caucasian adult residing in Nashville, Tennessee, USA. Blood was collected by leukapheresis, and PBMCs were isolated by Ficoll-Histopaque density gradient centrifugation and then cryopreserved in liquid nitrogen vapor phase. Analytical flow cytometry was used to check the purity and quantity of every magnetically sorted T cell population. Genomic DNA was isolated from each sorted fraction and quantified by UV absorbance on a Nanodrop 2000c.

The rearranged chain carries TRBV28 and TRBJ1-5; TRBD1 is a possible D gene, resting on 6 matching bases. The sample consisted of naive CD8+ T cells sorted from blood. What the cell subset or site label conveys for this sample: CD45RA+CCR7+. The receptor's source is a man in his late teens or twenties in good health. The CDR3 in this case is CASSFGRGGNQPQHF. At the DNA level, the sequence is TGTGCCAGCAGTTTCGGCAGGGGCGGCAATCAGCCCCAGCATTTT.